This T cell receptor (beta chain) was profiled in a study of blood T cell repertoires in COVID-19. As for the study in general: The origin of the acute and convalescent COVID-19 samples was the United States, Italy and Spain. The cDNA or gDNA used as material had been derived from T cells, B-cell-depleted T cells, or PBMCs.

This CDR3 is 15 amino acids long. Looked up from germline, CDR1 is SNHLY and CDR2 is FYNNEI. Trimming removed 7 bases from V and 0 bases from J, with 15 bases in between. In the study's own analysis: Reference gene primers were amplified, and this amplification served to estimate nucleated cell counts. Profiling relied on immunoSEQ multiplex PCR, and the TCRdb table lists in-frame clones only, not all of them. V, J and clone size derive from that table, while D and trimming were established from the DNA sequence. This sample yields about 150,000 clones, of which about 85% are seen a single time; roughly 0.6% belongs to the top ten.

The clonotype originates from a man aged 60-69 years with COVID-19, enrolled during active disease. Sequences were obtained from peripheral blood. The V call is TRBV2, the J call TRBJ1-1; D unresolved. The DNA for the CDR3 is TGTGCCAGCACCCGGGAGAGGGATATGAACACTGAAGCTTTCTTT. Protein sequence: CASTRERDMNTEAFF.